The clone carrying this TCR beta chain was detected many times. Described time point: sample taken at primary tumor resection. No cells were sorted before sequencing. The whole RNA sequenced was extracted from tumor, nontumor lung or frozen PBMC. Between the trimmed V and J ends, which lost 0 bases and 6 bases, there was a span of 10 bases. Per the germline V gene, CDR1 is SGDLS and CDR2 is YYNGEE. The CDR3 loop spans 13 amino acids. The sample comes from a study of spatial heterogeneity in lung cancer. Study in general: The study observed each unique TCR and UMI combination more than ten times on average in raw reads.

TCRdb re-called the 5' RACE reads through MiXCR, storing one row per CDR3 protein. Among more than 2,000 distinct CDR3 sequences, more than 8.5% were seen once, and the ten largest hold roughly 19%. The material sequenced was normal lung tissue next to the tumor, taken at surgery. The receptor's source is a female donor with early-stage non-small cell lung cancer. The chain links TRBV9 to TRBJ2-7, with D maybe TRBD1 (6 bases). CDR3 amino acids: CASSVDGTTEQYF. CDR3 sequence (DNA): TGTGCCAGCAGCGTAGATGGGACAACCGAGCAGTACTTC.